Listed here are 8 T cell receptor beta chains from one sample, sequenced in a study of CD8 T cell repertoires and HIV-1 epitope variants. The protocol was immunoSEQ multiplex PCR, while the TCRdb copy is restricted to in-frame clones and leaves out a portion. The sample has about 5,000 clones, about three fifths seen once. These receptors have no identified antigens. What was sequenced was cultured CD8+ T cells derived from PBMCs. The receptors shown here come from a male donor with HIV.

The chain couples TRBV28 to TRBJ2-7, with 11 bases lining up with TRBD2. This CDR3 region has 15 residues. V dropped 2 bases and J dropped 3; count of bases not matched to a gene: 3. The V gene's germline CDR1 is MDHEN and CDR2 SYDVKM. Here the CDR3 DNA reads TGTGCCAGCAGTTTACTAGCGGGGGGTCTCTACGAGCAGTACTTC. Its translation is CASSLLAGGLYEQYF.

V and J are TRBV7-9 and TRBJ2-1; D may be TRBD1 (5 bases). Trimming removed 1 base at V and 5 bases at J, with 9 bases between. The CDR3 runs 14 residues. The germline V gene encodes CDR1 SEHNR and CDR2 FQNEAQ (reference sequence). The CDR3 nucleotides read TGTGCCAGCAGCTTAGTGGCAGGGCACAATGAGCAGTTCTTC. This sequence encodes CASSLVAGHNEQFF.

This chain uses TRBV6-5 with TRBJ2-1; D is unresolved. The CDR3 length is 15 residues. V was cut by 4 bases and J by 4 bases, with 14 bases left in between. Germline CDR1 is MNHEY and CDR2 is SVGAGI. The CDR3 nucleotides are TGTGCCAGCAGTTTCGGCCCCCAGGTTTACAATGAGCAGTTCTTC. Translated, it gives CASSFGPQVYNEQFF.

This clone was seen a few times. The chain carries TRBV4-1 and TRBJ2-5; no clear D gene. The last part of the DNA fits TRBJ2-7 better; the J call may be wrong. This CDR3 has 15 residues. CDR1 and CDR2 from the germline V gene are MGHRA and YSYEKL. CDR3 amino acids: CASSQDSSSPYEQYF. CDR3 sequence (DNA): TGCGCCAGCAGCCAAGATTCGAGTTCCCCCTACGAGCAGTACTTC.

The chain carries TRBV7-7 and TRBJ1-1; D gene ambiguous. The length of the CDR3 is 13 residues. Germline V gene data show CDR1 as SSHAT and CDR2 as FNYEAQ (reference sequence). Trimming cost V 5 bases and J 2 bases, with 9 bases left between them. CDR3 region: CASSAGFNTEAFF. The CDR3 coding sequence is TGTGCCAGCAGCGCGGGATTCAACACTGAAGCTTTCTTT.

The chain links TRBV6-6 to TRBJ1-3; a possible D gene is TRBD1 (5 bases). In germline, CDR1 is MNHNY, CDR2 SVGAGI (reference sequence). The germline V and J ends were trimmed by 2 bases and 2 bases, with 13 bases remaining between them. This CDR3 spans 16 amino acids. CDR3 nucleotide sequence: TGTGCCAGCAGTTACGGAACTCAGGGAGCTGGAAACACCATATATTTT. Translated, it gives CASSYGTQGAGNTIYF.

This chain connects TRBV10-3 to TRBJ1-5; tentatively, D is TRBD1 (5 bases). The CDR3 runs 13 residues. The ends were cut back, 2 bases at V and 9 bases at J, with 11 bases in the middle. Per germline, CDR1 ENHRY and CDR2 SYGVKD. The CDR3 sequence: CAISEGEGWPQHF. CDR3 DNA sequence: TGTGCCATCAGTGAGGGGGAGGGGTGGCCCCAGCATTTT.

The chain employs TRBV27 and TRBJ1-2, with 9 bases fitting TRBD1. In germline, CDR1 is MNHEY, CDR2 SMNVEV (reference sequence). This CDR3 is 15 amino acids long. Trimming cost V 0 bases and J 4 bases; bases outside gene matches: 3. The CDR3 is CASSLSSTGGYGYTF. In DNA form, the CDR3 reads TGTGCCAGCAGTTTATCTTCGACAGGGGGCTATGGCTACACCTTC.